The 22 T cell receptor beta chains presented below share a single source sample, sequenced in a study of human T cells and chemical hapten exposure. Regarding time point: healthy volunteer bleed at 6 weeks. Unfractionated whole blood was the source of the extracted total RNA. MiXCR, applied by TCRdb to the RACE reads, yields one record per CDR3 protein. The table has 70,000 to 95,000 distinct CDR3 sequences, about 8.6% seen once. The sequenced sample consisted of whole blood. These TCRs come from a female donor in good health. Some clones in this sample may be carry-over from other donors' samples.

This clonotype was seen ten or more times. The V gene is TRBV3-1, the J gene TRBJ1-1, with D tentatively TRBD1 (6 bases). This CDR3 contains 14 residues. Per the germline V gene, CDR1 is LGHDT and CDR2 is YNNKEL (reference sequence). V was pared by 6 bases and J by 5 bases, with 16 bases between. The chain's CDR3 is CASSWTVEGTEAFF. In DNA, the CDR3 is TGTGCCAGCAGTTGGACAGTGGAGGGGACTGAAGCTTTCTTT.

This clonotype turned up a few times. The rearrangement links TRBV20-1 to TRBJ1-5; tentative D call: TRBD1 (6 bases). CDR1 and CDR2 from the germline V gene are DFQATT and SNEGSKA (reference sequence). The CDR3 has 14 residues. V was cut by 2 bases and J by 5 bases, with 13 bases left in between. CDR3 DNA sequence: TGCAGTGCTAGATGGAGGGGGGTTGATCAGCCCCAGCATTTT. This sequence encodes CSARWRGVDQPQHF.

Many counts were recorded for this clonotype. The chain joins TRBV18 to TRBJ2-3; D remains ambiguous. Trimming shortened V by 3 bases and J by 6 bases, and 10 bases separated the two germline ends. The CDR3 covers 13 residues. Germline CDR1 reads KGHSH; CDR2 reads LQKENI. The CDR3 protein is CASSPFVADTQYF. The CDR3 region has the DNA TGTGCCAGCTCACCTTTCGTAGCCGATACGCAGTATTTT.

This clonotype has a handful of counts. The genes are TRBV7-9 and TRBJ2-3; 8 bases map to TRBD2. CDR1 and CDR2 from the germline V gene are SEHNR and FQNEAQ (reference sequence). This CDR3 comprises 16 residues. Trimming took 5 bases from V and 3 from J; bases not matched to a gene: 10. The CDR3 region is CASSQPPGGLTDTQYF. The CDR3 DNA reads as TGTGCCAGCAGCCAACCCCCGGGGGGGTTGACAGATACGCAGTATTTT.

The chain joins TRBV9 to TRBJ1-5; D call uncertain. The length of the CDR3 is 15 residues. Germline CDR1 is SGDLS and CDR2 is YYNGEE. Trimming stripped 4 bases from V and 1 base from J, with 12 bases between. The CDR3 loop is CASSPEGRSNQPQHF. The CDR3, as DNA: TGTGCCAGCAGCCCGGAGGGAAGGAGCAATCAGCCCCAGCATTTT. Together with reference TRBV9 and TRBJ1-5, the CDR3 gives the full variable domain: DSGVTQTPKHLITATGQRVTLRCSPRSGDLSVYWYQQSLDQGLQFLIQYYNGEERAKGNILERFSAQQFPDLHSELNLSSLELGDSALYFCASSPEGRSNQPQHFGDGTRLSIL.

This clonotype was counted between two and nine times. The gene calls are TRBV3-1 and TRBJ2-7; D possibly matches TRBD1 or TRBD2 (5 bases each). V was pared by 4 bases and J by 7 bases, with 23 bases between. The length of the CDR3 is 16 residues. CDR1 and CDR2 (germline): LGHDT, YNNKEL (reference sequence). The CDR3 DNA reads TGTGCCAGCAGCCCAGAGGTGGCAGGGAGAACGGAGGAGCAGTACTTC. This sequence encodes CASSPEVAGRTEEQYF.

The J gene is TRBJ1-2, the V gene TRBV6-1; no clear D gene. Trimming took 0 bases from V and 0 from J, leaving 17 bases between them. The CDR3 is made up of 18 amino acids. Germline CDR1 and CDR2: MNHNS and SASEGT. For the CDR3, the DNA is TGTGCCAGCAGTGAAGCCAAATCACCGAACAGAGCTAACTATGGCTACACCTTC. Amino acids: CASSEAKSPNRANYGYTF.

In its sample, this clonotype was seen a few times. The V and J genes are TRBV3-1 and TRBJ1-1; the D gene is possibly TRBD1 (6 bases). The CDR3 is 15 amino acids. Germline CDR1 LGHDT, CDR2 YNNKEL (reference sequence). V gave up 4 bases and J gave up 0 bases, with 12 bases separating them. Here the CDR3 reads CASSLRGRMNTEAFF. The CDR3 bases are TGTGCCAGCAGCCTCAGGGGACGGATGAACACTGAAGCTTTCTTT.

This clonotype has more than one count but fewer than ten. This sequence joins TRBV29-1 and TRBJ1-1; D unresolved. The CDR3 length is 13 residues. Germline CDR1 and CDR2: SQVTM and ANQGSEA. The V end was cut by 6 bases, the J end by 1 base, with 12 bases between. The CDR3 coding sequence is TGCAGCGTACGAATTGAAGGGAACACTGAAGCTTTCTTT. This gives the protein CSVRIEGNTEAFF.

V is TRBV5-4 and J is TRBJ1-1; D might be TRBD1 (6 bases). Trimming cost V 0 bases and J 7 bases, with 13 bases left between them. The CDR3 is made up of 14 amino acids. Germline V CDR1 and CDR2: SGHNT, YYREEE (reference sequence). CDR3 sequence (DNA): TGTGCCAGCAGCTTGGACGTCAGGGGATTTGAAGCTTTCTTT. This encodes CASSLDVRGFEAFF.

This clonotype appeared many times. The rearrangement joins TRBV5-1 to TRBJ2-5; no firm D call. V was trimmed by 2 bases and J by 1 base, leaving 9 bases between them. Germline values: CDR1 SGHRS, CDR2 YFSETQ. The CDR3 has 14 residues. CDR3 loop: CASSFRRAQETQYF. CDR3 nucleotides: TGCGCCAGCAGCTTCCGTAGAGCCCAAGAGACCCAGTACTTC.

The chain links TRBV4-3 to TRBJ1-1; D is possibly TRBD1 (5 bases). In germline, CDR1 is LGHNA, CDR2 YSLEER. The CDR3 contains 16 residues. Trimming took 0 bases from V and 2 from J, leaving 13 bases between them. CDR3 loop: CASSQDITRANTEAFF. As DNA, the CDR3 is TGCGCCAGCAGCCAAGATATCACCAGGGCTAACACTGAAGCTTTCTTT.

This clonotype occurred a few times. The rearrangement joins TRBV6-1 to TRBJ2-4; D is uncertain. Looked up from germline, CDR1 is MNHNS and CDR2 is SASEGT. This CDR3 is built from 11 residues. V was trimmed by 3 bases and J by 9 bases, leaving 6 bases between them. The CDR3 here is CASSDYGIQYF. The CDR3 DNA is TGTGCCAGCAGTGATTACGGCATTCAGTACTTC.

Comment on this clonotype: A much bigger clone sits one base away, suggesting this may be a read error. This chain uses TRBV5-1 with TRBJ2-5; 7 bases are a match to TRBD2. CDR3 length equals 13 residues. CDR1 and CDR2 (germline): SGHRS, YFSETQ. The CDR3 loop is CASSWDLAERGNF. The CDR3 coding sequence is TGCGCCAGCAGCTGGGATTTAGCCGAGCGGGGAAACTTC.

Here the CDR3 reads CASSLAWGVGTDTQYF. Written as DNA, the CDR3 is TGTGCCAGCAGCTTGGCTTGGGGAGTGGGCACAGATACGCAGTATTTT. V gene TRBV5-8 combines with J gene TRBJ2-3, with a possible D match to TRBD2 (5 bases). Trimming stripped 0 bases from V and 1 base from J, with 12 bases between. This CDR3 is built from 16 residues. Germline CDR1 reads SGHTS; CDR2 reads YDEGEE. The whole variable domain, remainder taken from reference TRBV5-8 and TRBJ2-3, is EAGVTQSPTHLIKTRGQQATLRCSPISGHTSVYWYQQALGLGLQFLLWYDEGEERNRGNFPPRFSGRQFPNYSSELNVNALELEDSALYLCASSLAWGVGTDTQYFGPGTRLTVL.

The J gene is TRBJ2-2, the V gene TRBV12-3 or TRBV12-4, with unresolved D. The CDR3 is made up of 12 amino acids. V was shortened by 5 bases and J by 11 bases, with 12 bases between the two germline ends. The CDR3 here is CASSPLTLELFF. The CDR3 DNA is TGTGCCAGCAGTCCTCTCACCCTAGAGCTGTTTTTT.

The table lists this clonotype with many counts. The J gene is TRBJ1-1, the V gene TRBV9, with 8 bases fitting TRBD1. The CDR3 contains 16 residues. The junction had 13 bases not matched to a gene; V was cut back by 4 bases and J by 5 bases. The germline V gene has CDR1 SGDLS and CDR2 YYNGEE. In DNA form, the CDR3 reads TGTGCCAGCAGCCCCCTATCGACAGGGGTAGAGACTGAAGCTTTCTTT. It translates to CASSPLSTGVETEAFF.

Regarding this clonotype: A much larger clone differs by one base, so this may be a read error. V usage is TRBV3-1 and J usage is TRBJ1-2; D not resolved. Germline lookup yields CDR1 LGHDT and CDR2 YNNKEL (reference sequence). The CDR3 extends over 13 amino acids. Deletions cut 4 bases from V and 6 bases from J, with 12 bases between. CDR3 protein: CASSLNQADGYTF. CDR3 sequence (DNA): TGTGCCAGCAGCCTCAACCAAGCGGATGGCTACACCTTC.

The chain uses TRBV5-4 and TRBJ2-7; TRBD2 might be the D (6 bases). Germline-derived CDR1 and CDR2 are SGHNT and YYREEE (reference sequence). V was cut by 3 bases and J by 3 bases, with 13 bases left in between. The CDR3 sequence is 14 residues long. CDR3 loop: CASSSRAGNYEQYF. CDR3 DNA sequence: TGTGCCAGCAGCTCCCGCGCGGGGAACTACGAGCAGTACTTC.

This clonotype has more than one count but fewer than ten. The rearrangement links TRBV3-1 to TRBJ2-3; 12 nucleotides line up with TRBD2. The ends lost 3 bases at V and 5 bases at J; junction bases unmatched: 15. CDR1 and CDR2 (germline): LGHDT, YNNKEL (reference sequence). This CDR3 has 19 residues. The CDR3 reads CASSHPGLAGGPGGDTQYF. The CDR3 coding sequence is TGTGCCAGCAGCCACCCGGGCCTAGCGGGGGGGCCCGGTGGAGATACGCAGTATTTT.

This clonotype occurred a few times. This chain uses TRBV25-1 with TRBJ1-5, with D perhaps matching TRBD1 (5 bases). Germline CDR1 reads MGHDK; CDR2 reads SYGVNS. With 2 bases removed from V and 6 bases from J, the gap between germline ends came to 11 bases. The CDR3 covers 14 residues. CDR3 coding DNA: TGTGCCAGCAGTGAAGGGAGGCAGGGTCAGCCCCAGCATTTT. Protein product: CASSEGRQGQPQHF.

A few counts support this clonotype. The genes are TRBV5-1 and TRBJ2-2, with 11 bases aligning to TRBD1. Germline CDR1 and CDR2: SGHRS and YFSETQ. After removal of 4 bases from V and 7 bases from J, the junction contained 12 bases not matched to a gene. The CDR3 contains 17 residues. The CDR3: CASSPLGTGGDNGELFF. The CDR3, as DNA: TGCGCCAGCAGCCCCCTAGGGACAGGGGGAGACAACGGGGAGCTGTTTTTT.